These T cell receptor beta chains were read from a single sample in a study of human thymus T cells. Repertoires were generated with immunoSEQ multiplex PCR, while TCRdb's copy carries only in-frame clones and drops some. This sample has under 95,000 clones, with 85% to 95% found just once. Sample: thymus tissue. The source of these receptors is a girl under two years old with a congenital heart defect but otherwise immunologically healthy. Both conserved end residues are part of each CDR3. The D gene is left open where the match is weak. Rows may omit the clone size; those that give it use once, few, many or a size class.

TRBJ2-1 . TRBV5-4 . TGTGCCAGCAGCTCAAGTAGCGCACCGCAAATATACAATGAGCAGTTCTTC CASSSSSAPQIYNEQFF
TRBJ1-2 . TRBV6-1 . TGTGCCAGCAGTGAAAAGGGAAGGTGTTATGGCTACACCTTC CASSEKGRCYGYTF
TRBJ2-3 . TRBV9 . TGTGCCAGCAGCCCTCCGGGGGGCACAGATACGCAGTATTTT CASSPPGGTDTQYF
TRBJ2-1 . TRBV14 . TGTGCCAGCAGCCAAAAAGCGAGCCCATCCAATGAGCAGTTCTTC CASSQKASPSNEQFF
TRBJ1-5 . TRBV5-8 TRBD1 TGTGCCAGCAGCTTGTGGACAGGGAATCAGCCCCAGCATTTT CASSLWTGNQPQHF
TRBJ2-3 . TRBV4-1 TRBD2 TGCGCCAGCAGCCTAAGGACTAGCGGGACAGATACGCAGTATTTT CASSLRTSGTDTQYF
TRBJ2-1 . TRBV4-3 TRBD2 TGCGCCAGCAGCCATGTCAAACTAGCGGGAGGGAGTGAGCAGTTCTTC CASSHVKLAGGSEQFF
TRBJ2-3 . TRBV5-4 . TGTGCCAGCACGCAATGGGGGTCAGATACGCAGTATTTT CASTQWGSDTQYF
TRBJ2-6 . TRBV27 TRBD2 TGTGCCAGCCAGAGTAGGACTAGCGGATTCGTCTCTGGGGCCAACGTCCTGACTTTC CASQSRTSGFVSGANVLTF
TRBJ2-7 . TRBV7-2 TRBD2 TGTGCCAGCAGCCAGGAACGGGACTACCCCTACGAGCAGTACTTC CASSQERDYPYEQYF
TRBJ2-1 . TRBV10-3 . TGTGCCATCAGTGAGTCGGCGGAGGGGCCAACCTACAATGAGCAGTTCTTC CAISESAEGPTYNEQFF
TRBJ2-7 . TRBV5-5 TRBD1 TGTGCCAGCAGCTCGACAGGGGTTGCCTACGAGCAGTACTTC CASSSTGVAYEQYF
TRBJ2-1 once TRBV4-2 . TGTGCCAGCAGCCAAGATAGGGGGGGTGAGCAGTTCTTC CASSQDRGGEQFF
TRBJ2-7 . TRBV11-2 . TGTGCCAGCAGCTTAGTATACGAGCAGTACTTC CASSLVYEQYF
TRBJ2-3 . TRBV12-5 . TGTGCTAGTGGTTTGGCCGGGGGCGGGACAGATACGCAGTATTTT CASGLAGGGTDTQYF
TRBJ1-1 . TRBV4-3 TRBD1 TGCGCCAGCAGCCAAGATGGACAGGGTGGGGACACTGAAGCTTTCTTT CASSQDGQGGDTEAFF
TRBJ2-1 . TRBV15 . TGTGCCACCAGCAGAAACCGGGGCATCGGGGCCTACAATGAGCAGTTCTTC CATSRNRGIGAYNEQFF
TRBJ2-1 . TRBV15 TRBD1 TGTGCCACCAGCCGGGACAGATACAATGAGCAGTTCTTC CATSRDRYNEQFF
TRBJ1-3 . TRBV5-1 TRBD1 TGCGCCAGCAGAAAGGGGGCGAATGGAAACACCATATATTTT CASRKGANGNTIYF
TRBJ2-1 . TRBV7-6 . TGTGCCAGCAGCTCGACTCGGAATGAGCAGTTCTTC CASSSTRNEQFF
TRBJ2-3 . TRBV27 TRBD2 TGTGCCAGCAGTGCGACTAGCGGAGTTACAGATACGCAGTATTTT CASSATSGVTDTQYF
TRBJ2-5 . TRBV27 . TGTGCCAGCAGCTCACCCAGTAAAGAGACCCAGTACTTC CASSSPSKETQYF
TRBJ2-2 . TRBV6-1 . TGTGCCGCCTTGACCCCGAACACCGGGGAGCTGTTTTTT CAALTPNTGELFF
TRBJ1-1 . TRBV19 . TGTGCCAGTACCAAATCCCGAGGGCCGCTAACTGAAGCTTTCTTT CASTKSRGPLTEAFF
TRBJ2-3 . TRBV5-6 . TGTGCCAGCAGCTTAGTGGACACAGATACGCAGTATTTT CASSLVDTDTQYF
TRBJ2-3 . TRBV19 . TGTGCCAGTAGTATAGGAGAAGGGACAGATACGCAGTATTTT CASSIGEGTDTQYF
TRBJ2-3 . TRBV4-3 TRBD2 TGCGCCAGCAGCCAGATACTAGCGGGAGGAAGCACAGATACGCAGTATTTT CASSQILAGGSTDTQYF
TRBJ2-3 once TRBV5-6 TRBD1 TGTGCCAGCAGCTTTACAGGCAGGGGGTTCGGCACAGATACGCAGTATTTT CASSFTGRGFGTDTQYF
TRBJ2-7 few TRBV5-5 . TGTGCCAGCAGCTCACCAGCAGGGACTCCTGATCCCCAAACCTACGAGCAGTACTTC CASSSPAGTPDPQTYEQYF
TRBJ2-5 . TRBV27 TRBD2 TGTGCCAGCGGAGGCGGGAGGGGCAGGACCCAGTACTTC CASGGGRGRTQYF
TRBJ2-2 . TRBV4-1 . TGCGCCAGCAGCCAAGATCCTTTACCTAGTTCCCACGGGGAGCTGTTTTTT CASSQDPLPSSHGELFF
TRBJ2-7 . TRBV19 . TGTGCCAGTAGTGAAAGGGGACTCTATCGCTCCTACGAGCAGTACTTC CASSERGLYRSYEQYF
TRBJ1-1 . TRBV29-1 . TGCAGCGTTGAGAGGGAAGGCGACACTGAAGCTTTCTTT CSVEREGDTEAFF
TRBJ2-1 . TRBV5-6 . TGTGCCAGCAGCCCGGGTTGGGACCCAGGGGATGAGCAGTTCTTC CASSPGWDPGDEQFF
TRBJ2-1 . TRBV5-1 . TGCGCCAGCAGCCGCGCATCGTCGTACAATGAGCAGTTCTTC CASSRASSYNEQFF
TRBJ2-5 . TRBV5-1 TRBD2 TGCGCCAGCAGCTTGACCCGGACTAGCGGGAGACAAGAGACCCAGTACTTC CASSLTRTSGRQETQYF
TRBJ2-7 . TRBV4-1 . TGCGCCAGCAGCTTCGGAGTCTCCTACGAGCAGTACTTC CASSFGVSYEQYF
TRBJ1-2 . TRBV5-1 . TGCGCCAGCAGCTTTCCTGAGGGGCCCGGCTACACCTTC CASSFPEGPGYTF
TRBJ2-7 . TRBV5-8 TRBD1 TGTGCCAGCAGCTTGGGCCCGACAGGGGCCAACTCCTACGAGCAGTACTTC CASSLGPTGANSYEQYF
TRBJ2-1 . TRBV5-8 . TGTGCCAGCAGCTTGGAAAGCCGTAGCTCCTACAATGAGCAGTTCTTC CASSLESRSSYNEQFF
TRBJ1-2 . TRBV28 TRBD1 TGTGCCAGCAGGACAGGGAAGAACTATGGCTACACCTTC CASRTGKNYGYTF
TRBJ1-2 . TRBV28 . TGTGCCAGCAGGGGCTCCAAACTTGGCTACACCTTC CASRGSKLGYTF
TRBJ2-1 . TRBV20-1 . TGCAGTGCTAGAGATAAGAATGAGCAGTTCTTC CSARDKNEQFF
TRBJ2-7 . TRBV7-3 . TGTGCCAGCAGCCCCCCTAAGCAGTACTTC CASSPPKQYF
TRBJ1-5 once TRBV7-2 . TGTGCCAGCAGCTTCTTTAGTCAGCCCCAGCATTTT CASSFFSQPQHF
TRBJ2-1 . TRBV10-3 TRBD2 TGTGCCATCAGTGATAAACGCCTAATACCGGGAGGGCGAAGTGGGGGAAGGTCCAATGAGCAGTTCTTC CAISDKRLIPGGRSGGRSNEQFF
TRBJ1-1 . TRBV19 . TGTGCCAGTATAGACAGTAAGTGGTCGGGGGCTGAAGCTTTCTTT CASIDSKWSGAEAFF
TRBJ1-1 once TRBV30 . TGTGCCTGGAGTGTATCCCGGAATACTGAAGCTTTCTTT CAWSVSRNTEAFF
TRBJ1-6 once TRBV27 . TGTGCCAGCAGTAGCAGCTTTTCTAATTCACCCCTCCACTTT CASSSSFSNSPLHF
TRBJ2-3 once TRBV12-5 TRBD2 TGTGCTAGTGGTTTGGTATGGGAGACTAGCGGGAACGACACAGATACGCAGTATTTT CASGLVWETSGNDTDTQYF